This T cell receptor beta chain was profiled in a study of CD4+ T cells in melanoma. V was cut by 4 bases and J by 0 bases, with 10 bases left in between. This CDR3 spans 15 amino acids. Per germline, CDR1 SGHTA and CDR2 FQGTGA. TCRdb's table, derived via immunoSEQ multiplex PCR, lists solely in-frame clones and lacks some. The table records roughly 110,000 clones, about 90% of them present only once. Sequencing used peripheral blood. The chain joins TRBV7-3 to TRBJ2-1; D is unresolved. This receptor was taken from a human donor with melanoma. The DNA for the CDR3 is TGTGCCAGCAGCTCCACTGGGATCTCCTACAATGAGCAGTTCTTC. It is translated as CASSSTGISYNEQFF.